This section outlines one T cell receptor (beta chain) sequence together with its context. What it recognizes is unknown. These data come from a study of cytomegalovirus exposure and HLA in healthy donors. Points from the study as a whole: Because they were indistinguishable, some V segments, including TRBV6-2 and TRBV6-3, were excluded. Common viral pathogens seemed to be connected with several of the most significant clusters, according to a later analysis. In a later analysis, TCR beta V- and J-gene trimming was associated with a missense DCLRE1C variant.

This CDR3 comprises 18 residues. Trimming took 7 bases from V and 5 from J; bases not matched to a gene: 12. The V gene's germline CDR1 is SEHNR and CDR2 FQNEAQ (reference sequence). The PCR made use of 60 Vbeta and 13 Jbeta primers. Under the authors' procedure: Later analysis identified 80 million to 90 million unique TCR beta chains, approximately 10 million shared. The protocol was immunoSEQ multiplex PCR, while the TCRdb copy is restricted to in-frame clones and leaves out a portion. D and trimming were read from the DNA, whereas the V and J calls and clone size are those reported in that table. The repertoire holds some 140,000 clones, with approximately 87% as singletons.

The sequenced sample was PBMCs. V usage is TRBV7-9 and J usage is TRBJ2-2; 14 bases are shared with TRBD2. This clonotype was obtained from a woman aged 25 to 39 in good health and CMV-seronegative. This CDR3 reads CASTFRLAGGPWTGELFF. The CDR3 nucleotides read TGTGCCAGCACCTTTAGACTAGCGGGGGGGCCGTGGACCGGGGAGCTGTTTTTT. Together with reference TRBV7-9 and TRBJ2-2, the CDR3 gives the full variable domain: DTGVSQNPRHKITKRGQNVTFRCDPISEHNRLYWYRQTLGQGPEFLTYFQNEAQLEKSRLLSDRFSAERPKGSFSTLEIQRTEQGDSAMYLCASTFRLAGGPWTGELFFGEGSRLTVL.